This paragraph covers one T cell receptor beta chain sequence. From germline, CDR1 is SNHLY and CDR2 FYNNEI. The CDR3 has 12 amino acids. V shed 10 bases, J shed 2 bases, and the junction held 4 bases outside the gene matches. This record comes from a study of CD8+ T cells in alopecia areata. Once RNA had been extracted, it was reverse transcribed into cDNA to act as the sequencing template. Method: immunoSEQ multiplex PCR; TCRdb's copy keeps in-frame clones and lacks some. The sample has 150,000 to 200,000 clones, about 63% seen once. This receptor was taken from a human donor with alopecia areata. V usage is TRBV2 and J usage is TRBJ1-1; 7 nucleotides agree with TRBD1. Sequenced here: CD4+ T cells sorted from blood, sampled at week 0. In DNA, the CDR3 is TGTGCCACGCAGGGGGAAAACACTGAAGCTTTCTTT. Protein: CATQGENTEAFF. The entire variable domain, with the rest obtained from reference TRBV2 and TRBJ1-1, is as follows: EPEVTQTPSHQVTQMGQEVILRCVPISNHLYFYWYRQILGQKVEFLVSFYNNEISEKSEIFDDQFSVERPDGSNFTLKIRSTKLEDSAMYFCATQGENTEAFFGQGTRLTVV.